This T cell receptor (beta chain) originates from a study of monozygotic twins with inflammatory bowel disease. Details on this clonotype: Its matching antigen is unknown.

Per germline, CDR1 SQVTM and CDR2 ANQGSEA. This CDR3 comprises 13 residues. A total RNA quantity of 3500 ng went into each TCR library. Each CDR3 protein gets one entry in TCRdb, which reprocessed the 5' RACE reads and gives no DNA. The sample features some 330,000 distinct CDR3 sequences, with 5.6% in its top ten. The study's findings and limits: The inverse Simpson measure of TCRbeta diversity was lower in IBD patients than in healthy co-twins.

The source is a human donor with ulcerative colitis or Crohn's disease, or a healthy co-twin of an affected twin (not recorded which). This rearrangement joins TRBV29-1 to TRBJ2-7; TCRdb indicates TRBD1, and absent DNA this call remains unverified. The sequencing sample was made of blood. CDR3 loop: CSVEARETYEQYF.